This is a list of T cell receptor beta chains from one sample in a study of T-cell reconstitution after alpha-beta-depleted transplantation in children. TCRdb reprocessed the PCR reads with MiXCR, giving one entry per CDR3 protein. The sample holds around 370,000 distinct CDR3 sequences, about 9.3% seen once. The material sequenced was PBMCs from the stem cell graft donor, taken from the stem cell graft. These receptors originate from a human donor who donated a stem cell graft to a child with acute lymphoblastic leukemia. Each CDR3 is given with its conserved first and last residue. D genes are given only for firm matches. Clone size is given for some rows only: seen once, a few or many times, or a class if the clone is expanded.

DNA: TGCGGCAGCAGCCTCTACTCCGGGGAGCTGTTTTTT; CDR3: CGSSLYSGELFF; J: TRBJ2-2; D: NA; size: NA; V: TRBV4-1
DNA: TGTGCCAGCAGTTACTCCCAGGCCTACTACAATGAGCAGTTCTTC; CDR3: CASSYSQAYYNEQFF; J: TRBJ2-1; D: NA; size: once; V: TRBV6-5
DNA: TGTGCCAGTTTAGCGGGAGGTGCCAATGAGCAGTTCTTC; CDR3: CASLAGGANEQFF; J: TRBJ2-1; D: TRBD2; size: NA; V: TRBV2
DNA: TGCAGTGCTAACGTCTTCCCCCCTACAGGTTTGAACACTGAAGCTTTCTTT; CDR3: CSANVFPPTGLNTEAFF; J: TRBJ1-1; D: NA; size: NA; V: TRBV20-1
DNA: TGTGCCAGCAGCCAAGATCTTTCAAGTTACAATGAGCAGTTCTTC; CDR3: CASSQDLSSYNEQFF; J: TRBJ2-1; D: NA; size: many; V: TRBV3-1
DNA: TGTGCCAGCACTACAGCGGGCGAGCAGTTCTTC; CDR3: CASTTAGEQFF; J: TRBJ2-1; D: NA; size: NA; V: TRBV2
DNA: TGTGCCAGCAGTCGCGGGACAGGCCTTGAAAAACTGTTTTTT; CDR3: CASSRGTGLEKLFF; J: TRBJ1-4; D: TRBD1; size: NA; V: TRBV12-3/TRBV12-4
DNA: TGTGCCAGCAGAGGAGACACAGCGAACACCGGGGAGCTGTTTTTT; CDR3: CASRGDTANTGELFF; J: TRBJ2-2; D: NA; size: NA; V: TRBV12-3/TRBV12-4
DNA: TGTGCCAGCAGTCCCACTAGCCATAGCACAGATACGCAGTATTTT; CDR3: CASSPTSHSTDTQYF; J: TRBJ2-3; D: NA; size: NA; V: TRBV28
DNA: TGTGCCAGCACCACAAGGACTGGATACAATGAGCAGTTCTTC; CDR3: CASTTRTGYNEQFF; J: TRBJ2-1; D: NA; size: many; V: TRBV27
DNA: TGTGCCAGCAGCTCCAGACGCGTAGCTAACTATGGCTACACCTTC; CDR3: CASSSRRVANYGYTF; J: TRBJ1-2; D: NA; size: NA; V: TRBV7-2
DNA: TGTGCCACCAGCAGAGGACACCCCCAGTACTATGGCTACACCTTC; CDR3: CATSRGHPQYYGYTF; J: TRBJ1-2; D: NA; size: few; V: TRBV15
DNA: TGTGCCAGCAGCCCTTTGCGCACGACAGATACGCAGTATTTT; CDR3: CASSPLRTTDTQYF; J: TRBJ2-3; D: NA; size: few; V: TRBV27
DNA: TGTGCCAGCAGTCTGACCCAGGGGGCTCTTTACGAGCAGTACTTC; CDR3: CASSLTQGALYEQYF; J: TRBJ2-7; D: TRBD1; size: few; V: TRBV27
DNA: TGCAGTGCTACCCGGGACAGCAATCAGCCCCAGCATTTT; CDR3: CSATRDSNQPQHF; J: TRBJ1-5; D: NA; size: many; V: TRBV20-1
DNA: TGTGCCATCAAGGGCCGTAATAGCGGGTACAATGAGCAGTTCTTC; CDR3: CAIKGRNSGYNEQFF; J: TRBJ2-1; D: TRBD2; size: NA; V: TRBV10-3
DNA: TGTGCCAGCAGTTTGCCCAGCTCTGGAAACACCATATATTTT; CDR3: CASSLPSSGNTIYF; J: TRBJ1-3; D: NA; size: many; V: TRBV28
DNA: TGCAGTGCTAGACTAGCGCTATACAATGAGCAGTTCTTC; CDR3: CSARLALYNEQFF; J: TRBJ2-1; D: NA; size: many; V: TRBV20-1
DNA: TGTGCCACCAGCGGCCTAGCGGGAAGCTCCTACAATGAGCAGTTCTTC; CDR3: CATSGLAGSSYNEQFF; J: TRBJ2-1; D: TRBD2; size: many; V: TRBV15
DNA: TGTGCCAGCAGTTCGCCGGGACAGAACTCATTAAACTATGGCTACACCTTC; CDR3: CASSSPGQNSLNYGYTF; J: TRBJ1-2; D: TRBD1; size: NA; V: TRBV28
DNA: TGTGCCAGCAGTGTTCTAGCGGGATCCTACAATGAGCAGTTCTTC; CDR3: CASSVLAGSYNEQFF; J: TRBJ2-1; D: TRBD2; size: many; V: TRBV12-3/TRBV12-4
DNA: TGTGCCACAATGGACAGGGGGCCCCCCGGGGAGCTGTTTTTT; CDR3: CATMDRGPPGELFF; J: TRBJ2-2; D: TRBD1; size: many; V: TRBV24-1
DNA: TGCAGTGCTAGATTGGGAAACGAAAAACTGTTTTTT; CDR3: CSARLGNEKLFF; J: TRBJ1-4; D: NA; size: few; V: TRBV20-1
DNA: TGTGCCAGCAGCCCCGGGACTAGCGGGTTCAGCACAGATACGCAGTATTTT; CDR3: CASSPGTSGFSTDTQYF; J: TRBJ2-3; D: TRBD2; size: many; V: TRBV7-9
DNA: TGTGCCAGCAGCCCAGGAGCGGGAGCAAGAGGGACAGATACGCAGTATTTT; CDR3: CASSPGAGARGTDTQYF; J: TRBJ2-3; D: TRBD2; size: many; V: TRBV7-2
DNA: TGTGCCAGCAGCCCAAGTCTAGCGGGAGCGCTCTGGGAGCAGTACTTC; CDR3: CASSPSLAGALWEQYF; J: TRBJ2-7; D: TRBD2; size: many; V: TRBV27
DNA: TGCAGTGCTAGAGAATCCGGTCGGGAAGCTTTCTTT; CDR3: CSARESGREAFF; J: TRBJ1-1; D: NA; size: few; V: TRBV20-1
DNA: TGTGCCAGCATCGGGCGACGGGCCTACGAGCAGTACTTC; CDR3: CASIGRRAYEQYF; J: TRBJ2-7; D: NA; size: NA; V: TRBV6-2/TRBV6-3
DNA: TGTGCCAGCAGCCAGAGTACTAGCGGGGTCCCGAACACCGGGGAGCTGTTTTTT; CDR3: CASSQSTSGVPNTGELFF; J: TRBJ2-2; D: TRBD2; size: NA; V: TRBV3-1
DNA: TGTGCCAGCAGCCAAGATCTTTATAGCAATCAGCCCCAGCATTTT; CDR3: CASSQDLYSNQPQHF; J: TRBJ1-5; D: NA; size: many; V: TRBV4-2
DNA: TGTGCCAGCAGTTCCCTCTCTAGCGGGCGCTACAATGAGCAGTTCTTC; CDR3: CASSSLSSGRYNEQFF; J: TRBJ2-1; D: TRBD2; size: many; V: TRBV6-2/TRBV6-3
DNA: TGTGCCAGCGCGACACTCCCAGGCAATGAGCAGTTCTTC; CDR3: CASATLPGNEQFF; J: TRBJ2-1; D: NA; size: few; V: TRBV9
DNA: TGTGCCAGCAGTTTATCTACTAGCGGGAGGGACTACGAGCAGTACTTC; CDR3: CASSLSTSGRDYEQYF; J: TRBJ2-7; D: TRBD2; size: few; V: TRBV27
DNA: TGTGCCAGCAGCCCCGTCGTTCCAAGTTTTCAAGAGACCCAGTACTTC; CDR3: CASSPVVPSFQETQYF; J: TRBJ2-5; D: NA; size: NA; V: TRBV7-9
DNA: TGCAGTGCTAGATGGCTAGCGGGAGGGCCCACGGGAACAGATACGCAGTATTTT; CDR3: CSARWLAGGPTGTDTQYF; J: TRBJ2-3; D: TRBD2; size: few; V: TRBV20-1
DNA: TGCGCCAGCAGCTTGACCCAGACAGAGAACTATGGCTACACCTTC; CDR3: CASSLTQTENYGYTF; J: TRBJ1-2; D: NA; size: few; V: TRBV5-1
DNA: TGTGCCAGCAGCGCCAACTCAGAGCAGCCCCAGCATTTT; CDR3: CASSANSEQPQHF; J: TRBJ1-5; D: NA; size: NA; V: TRBV9
DNA: TGTGCCAGCAGCTTAGATCGAAGAGCGGGAGCCGAGCAGTACTTC; CDR3: CASSLDRRAGAEQYF; J: TRBJ2-7; D: TRBD2; size: few; V: TRBV11-2
DNA: TGTGCCAGCAGCTTACCTTTTTCCTACGAGCAGTACTTC; CDR3: CASSLPFSYEQYF; J: TRBJ2-7; D: NA; size: few; V: TRBV6-5
DNA: TGTGCCAGCAGTTTCGGCAGCTCTGGAAACACCATATATTTT; CDR3: CASSFGSSGNTIYF; J: TRBJ1-3; D: NA; size: NA; V: TRBV28
DNA: TGTGCCAGCAGCTTAACGGGGGTGGATAGGGGCGAGCAGTACTTC; CDR3: CASSLTGVDRGEQYF; J: TRBJ2-7; D: NA; size: NA; V: TRBV7-3
DNA: TGTGCCAGCAGTTTAACCACCTTGGCAGGGCGCACTGAAGCTTTCTTT; CDR3: CASSLTTLAGRTEAFF; J: TRBJ1-1; D: NA; size: NA; V: TRBV28
DNA: TGCAGTACTTTGACGCAGGGGGCAGTAAGGAATTCACCCCTCCACTTT; CDR3: CSTLTQGAVRNSPLHF; J: TRBJ1-6; D: TRBD1; size: NA; V: TRBV20-1
DNA: TGCGCCAGCAGCCAAGGGGGACAGGTCTATAGCAATCAGCCCCAGCATTTT; CDR3: CASSQGGQVYSNQPQHF; J: TRBJ1-5; D: TRBD1; size: few; V: TRBV4-1
DNA: TGCGCCAGCAGCGTAGAGACAGGAGCTAACTATGGCTACACCTTC; CDR3: CASSVETGANYGYTF; J: TRBJ1-2; D: NA; size: NA; V: TRBV5-1
DNA: TGTGCCAGCAGCCTCGGAGCTCCTTCGGTGCCCTCTGGGGCCAACGTCCTGACTTTC; CDR3: CASSLGAPSVPSGANVLTF; J: TRBJ2-6; D: NA; size: NA; V: TRBV7-8
DNA: TGTGCCAGCAGCCTACTAGCGGGAGATCTGAATGAGCAGTTCTTC; CDR3: CASSLLAGDLNEQFF; J: TRBJ2-1; D: TRBD2; size: few; V: TRBV6-2/TRBV6-3
DNA: TGTGCCAGCAGCTCAAGACTAGCGGACAATGAGCAGTTCTTC; CDR3: CASSSRLADNEQFF; J: TRBJ2-1; D: TRBD2; size: few; V: TRBV7-8
DNA: TGTGCCAGCAGTTACCCTGGCTGGGGCAACGAGCAGTACTTC; CDR3: CASSYPGWGNEQYF; J: TRBJ2-7; D: NA; size: many; V: TRBV6-2/TRBV6-3
DNA: TGCGCCAGCAGCCAAGGTCCCACGGGAGTGTACGAGCAGTACTTC; CDR3: CASSQGPTGVYEQYF; J: TRBJ2-7; D: NA; size: NA; V: TRBV4-3
DNA: TGCAGTGCTAGACGGCGTACATTAAATTCACCCCTCCACTTT; CDR3: CSARRRTLNSPLHF; J: TRBJ1-6; D: NA; size: few; V: TRBV20-1
DNA: TGTGCCAGCAGCTTAGAGTATGTCTCACTTGTCGACGAGCAGTACTTC; CDR3: CASSLEYVSLVDEQYF; J: TRBJ2-7; D: NA; size: NA; V: TRBV7-9
DNA: TGTGCCAGCAGCTTAGCGAGGCGACTAGCGGGAGTAACCGGGGAGCTGTTTTTT; CDR3: CASSLARRLAGVTGELFF; J: TRBJ2-2; D: TRBD2; size: few; V: TRBV7-6